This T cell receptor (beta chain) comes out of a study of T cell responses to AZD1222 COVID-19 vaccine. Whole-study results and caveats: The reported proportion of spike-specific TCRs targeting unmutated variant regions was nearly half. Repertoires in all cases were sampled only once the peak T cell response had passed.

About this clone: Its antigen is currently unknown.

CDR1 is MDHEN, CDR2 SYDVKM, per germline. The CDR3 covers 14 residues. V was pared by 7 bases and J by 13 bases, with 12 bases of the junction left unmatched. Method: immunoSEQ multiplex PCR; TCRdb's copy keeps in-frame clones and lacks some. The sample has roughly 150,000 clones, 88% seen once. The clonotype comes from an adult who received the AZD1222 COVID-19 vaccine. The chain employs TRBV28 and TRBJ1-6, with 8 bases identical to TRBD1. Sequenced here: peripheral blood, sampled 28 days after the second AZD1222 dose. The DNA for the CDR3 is TGTGCCAGCACCCCAGGGACAGGTGGGTTGCCCCTCCACTTT. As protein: CASTPGTGGLPLHF.